The present T cell receptor beta chain was sequenced within a study of control samples from healthy donors and cancer patients. The CDR3 contains 14 residues. Germline V gives CDR1 SNHLY, CDR2 FYNNEI. V gave up 6 bases and J gave up 5 bases, with 16 bases separating them. Clones were sequenced by immunoSEQ multiplex PCR, and TCRdb holds only the in-frame ones, with some missing. The repertoire includes 120,000 to 150,000 clones, 88% of them detected once, and 8.5% to 9.5% sits in the top ten. The sequenced material came from blood. This TCR derives from a woman in her 30s in good health. This chain connects TRBV2 to TRBJ1-1; weak D call: TRBD1 (6 bases). This CDR3 reads CASSLSRGATEAFF. CDR3 coding DNA: TGTGCCAGCAGCTTAAGTCGGGGGGCGACTGAAGCTTTCTTT.